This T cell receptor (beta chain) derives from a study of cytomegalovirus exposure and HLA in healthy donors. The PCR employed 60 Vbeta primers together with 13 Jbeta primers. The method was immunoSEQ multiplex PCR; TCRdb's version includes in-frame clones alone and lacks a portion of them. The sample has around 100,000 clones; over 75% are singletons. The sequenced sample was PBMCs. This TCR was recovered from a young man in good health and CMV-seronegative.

CDR3 amino acids: CAWSVGDREEAFF. DNA for the CDR3: TGTGCCTGGAGTGTTGGGGACAGGGAAGAAGCTTTCTTT. The rearrangement joins TRBV30 to TRBJ1-1; 9 bases align to TRBD1. The CDR3 has 13 residues. From germline, CDR1 is GTSNPN and CDR2 SVGIG (reference sequence). The V gene end was trimmed by 0 bases and the J gene end by 8 bases; junction bases not matched to a gene: 4.